Presented here are 32 T cell receptor beta chains from one specimen sequenced in a study of T cell clonotyping in hematopoietic cell transplantation. Sequenced by immunoSEQ multiplex PCR; TCRdb stores in-frame clones only, minus some. In the table there are some 29,000 clones, more than 70% of which are singletons. As to time point: recipient sample about 28 days before transplant, after cytoreduction. Sequencing used peripheral blood mononuclear cells, obtained before stem cell transplant. Source of these receptors: a man aged 35-49 years with acute myeloid leukemia. Some clones in this sample may be carry-over from other donors' samples.

V and J are TRBV2 and TRBJ2-3, with 10 bases matching TRBD2. CDR1 SNHLY and CDR2 FYNNEI come from the germline V gene. CDR3 length: 17 amino acids. V lost 11 bases and J lost 0; bases outside the gene matches: 14. CDR3 in amino acids: CAYSGPLSGGSTDTQYF. The CDR3 nucleotides are TGTGCCTACAGCGGCCCCCTTAGCGGGGGGAGCACAGATACGCAGTATTTT.

The chain combines TRBV5-6 with TRBJ2-7; D gene uncertain. CDR3 length: 13 residues. Germline assignment: CDR1 SGHDT and CDR2 YYEEEE. Trimming stripped 1 base from V and 5 bases from J, with 10 bases between. The CDR3 here is CASSLTVWDEQYF. CDR3 DNA sequence: TGTGCCAGCAGCTTGACGGTCTGGGACGAGCAGTACTTC.

This clone occurred a few times. The chain recombines TRBV30 with TRBJ2-2; the D gene is possibly TRBD1 (5 bases). CDR1 and CDR2 from the germline V gene are GTSNPN and SVGIG (reference sequence). V lost 4 bases to trimming and J lost 4 bases, with 7 bases between them. The CDR3 runs to 12 residues. In DNA form, the CDR3 reads TGTGCCTGGAATAGGGGCACCGGGGAGCTGTTTTTT. The encoded protein is CAWNRGTGELFF. Based on the CDR3 plus reference TRBV30 and TRBJ2-2, the full variable domain is SQTIHQWPATLVQPVGSPLSLECTVEGTSNPNLYWYRQAAGRGLQLLFYSVGIGQISSEVPQNLSASRPQDRQFILSSKKLLLSDSGFYLCAWNRGTGELFFGEGSRLTVL.

CDR3: CASSRGDSNQPQHF. The DNA for the CDR3 is TGTGCCAGCAGCCGGGGTGATAGCAATCAGCCCCAGCATTTT. This sequence joins TRBV7-8 and TRBJ1-5; D not certain. Germline assignment: CDR1 SGHVS and CDR2 FQNEAQ. The V end was cut by 5 bases, the J end by 0 bases, with 8 bases between. CDR3 length: 14 amino acids.

The V gene is TRBV11-2, the J gene TRBJ1-1; D gene ambiguous. This CDR3 has 11 amino acids. Trimming cost V 4 bases and J 4 bases, with 4 bases left between them. Per germline, CDR1 SGHAT and CDR2 FQNNGV. CDR3 region: CASSYPTEAFF. CDR3 coding DNA: TGTGCCAGCAGCTATCCCACTGAAGCTTTCTTT.

Written as DNA, the CDR3 is TGTGCCAGCAGTCCCCCGACAGGGTACCTCTTTGGTACCGGGGAGCTGTTTTTT. This codes for CASSPPTGYLFGTGELFF. V and J are TRBV27 and TRBJ2-2; 7 bases match TRBD1. CDR3 length equals 18 residues. J was trimmed by 5 bases and V by 5 bases; bases with no gene match: 17. Germline-derived CDR1 and CDR2 are MNHEY and SMNVEV (reference sequence).

The rearrangement joins TRBV19 to TRBJ1-2, with D possibly matching TRBD1 (6 bases). The CDR3 is 18 residues long. Germline V CDR1 and CDR2: LNHDA, SQIVND (reference sequence). Trimming took off 1 base at V and 7 bases at J, with 25 bases between the two ends. The CDR3 nucleotides read TGTGCCAGTAGTATAGGCCCTGGGACCGCGATCGCCAGGGGTGGCTACACCTTC. The encoded protein is CASSIGPGTAIARGGYTF.

V usage is TRBV9 and J usage is TRBJ2-1; 7 bases fit TRBD1. The V and J ends lost 2 bases and 5 bases, in that order; junction bases with no gene match: 16. Germline V gene sequence: CDR1 SGDLS, CDR2 YYNGEE. CDR3 length: 18 amino acids. CDR3 nucleotides: TGTGCCAGCAGCGTCGATTTAGGAGACAGGGCCTGGGACAATGAGCAGTTCTTC. Translating gives CASSVDLGDRAWDNEQFF.

The chain joins TRBV4-3 to TRBJ1-2, with 7 nucleotides matching TRBD1. The germline V gene encodes CDR1 LGHNA and CDR2 YSLEER. CDR3 length: 18 amino acids. V shed 0 bases and J 4 bases; nucleotides not matched to a gene: 14. The CDR3 nucleotides are TGCGCCAGCAGCCAAGATTTCGCCAGCGGGACAGCCGGCTATGGCTACACCTTC. Its protein product is CASSQDFASGTAGYGYTF.

V is TRBV5-4 and J is TRBJ2-7; 9 nucleotides align to TRBD1. CDR3 length: 15 residues. V lost 4 bases and J lost 3; bases outside the gene matches: 8. CDR1 and CDR2 from the germline V gene are SGHNT and YYREEE (reference sequence). The CDR3: CASSAPGQGLYEQYF. DNA for the CDR3: TGTGCCAGCAGCGCACCCGGACAGGGGCTCTACGAGCAGTACTTC.

J is TRBJ1-5 and V is TRBV5-8; 8 nucleotides line up with TRBD1. Trimming cost V 4 bases and J 7 bases; bases outside gene matches: 10. In germline, CDR1 is SGHTS, CDR2 YDEGEE. This CDR3 is 15 amino acids long. The CDR3 spells CASSTRQGKGQPQHF. DNA of the CDR3: TGTGCCAGCAGCACGAGACAGGGGAAAGGGCAGCCCCAGCATTTT.

This clone occurred once. The chain has TRBV2 and TRBJ2-3, with D uncertain. The germline V and J ends were trimmed by 6 bases and 1 base, with 8 bases remaining between them. CDR1 and CDR2 (germline): SNHLY, FYNNEI. This CDR3 is 13 amino acids long. CDR3 amino acids: CASRRRGTDTQYF. DNA for the CDR3: TGTGCCAGCAGAAGACGGGGCACAGATACGCAGTATTTT.

The gene calls are TRBV7-9 and TRBJ1-2; possible D gene TRBD1, 6 bases. Trimming took 5 bases from V and 6 from J, leaving 19 bases between them. Germline loops: CDR1 SEHNR, CDR2 FQNEAQ (reference sequence). The CDR3 has 15 amino acids. The CDR3: CASSLLGGATDGYTF. The CDR3 coding sequence is TGTGCCAGCAGCCTCCTTGGGGGCGCAACGGATGGCTACACCTTC.

The chain has TRBV9 and TRBJ1-4, with 7 bases aligning to TRBD1. The trim removed 0 bases at V and 1 base at J, leaving 3 bases unmatched. Germline V gene sequence: CDR1 SGDLS, CDR2 YYNGEE. The CDR3 length is 16 residues. The CDR3 reads CASSVGGQLTNEKLFF. In DNA, the CDR3 is TGTGCCAGCAGCGTAGGGGGACAGCTAACTAATGAAAAACTGTTTTTT.

The chain couples TRBV13 to TRBJ2-7, with TRBD2 matching over 9 bases. The CDR3 loop spans 17 amino acids. The trim removed 3 bases at V and 6 bases at J, leaving 15 bases unmatched. Germline V gene lookup returns CDR1 PRHDT and CDR2 FYEKMQ (reference sequence). The CDR3 nucleotides are TGTGCCAGCAGCTTTCGGATTCTGGCGGGAGGGAAGGGCGAGCAGTACTTC. Its translation: CASSFRILAGGKGEQYF.

This clone was detected only once. The genes are TRBV4-1 and TRBJ2-3; D not resolved. The CDR3 consists of 14 residues. The germline CDR1 and CDR2 sequences are MGHRA and YSYEKL. V was shortened by 1 base and J by 6 bases, with 11 bases between the two germline ends. CDR3 in amino acids: CASSQVNSKDTQYF. CDR3 bases: TGCGCCAGCAGCCAAGTGAACTCTAAGGATACGCAGTATTTT.

This clone was observed a handful of times. The rearrangement joins TRBV5-4 to TRBJ1-2; no clear D gene. The germline V and J ends were trimmed by 0 bases and 8 bases, with 14 bases remaining between them. Germline CDR1 SGHNT, CDR2 YYREEE (reference sequence). There are 14 residues in the CDR3. The CDR3 reads CASSLADTPLGYTF. CDR3 sequence (DNA): TGTGCCAGCAGCTTGGCCGATACACCCCTGGGCTACACCTTC.

This chain uses TRBV2 with TRBJ1-3; no reliable D call. Trimming cost V 5 bases and J 2 bases, with 13 bases left between them. Germline V lookup: CDR1 SNHLY, CDR2 FYNNEI. This CDR3 contains 15 residues. The CDR3 region has the DNA TGTGCCAGCAGTAAAATGGGGTCCACTGGAAACACCATATATTTT. This codes for CASSKMGSTGNTIYF.

This rearrangement joins TRBV13 to TRBJ1-1; the D is unclear. V was cut by 1 base and J by 4 bases, with 7 bases left in between. This CDR3 has 13 residues. The germline CDR1 and CDR2 sequences are PRHDT and FYEKMQ (reference sequence). The CDR3 nucleotides read TGTGCCAGCAGCTTAGCGGGCGGCACTGAAGCTTTCTTT. Amino acids: CASSLAGGTEAFF.

This clone was observed a handful of times. V and J are TRBV7-6 and TRBJ1-2, with D possibly being TRBD1 (5 bases). Trimming pared 1 base from V and 2 bases from J, leaving 8 bases between. This CDR3 comprises 14 residues. Germline V gene data show CDR1 as SGHVS and CDR2 as FNYEAQ. The CDR3 sequence is CASSLGRDNYGYTF. Here the CDR3 DNA reads TGTGCCAGCAGCTTAGGTCGGGACAACTATGGCTACACCTTC.

This chain connects TRBV7-8 to TRBJ1-1; possibly TRBD1 for D (6 bases). V was shortened by 5 bases and J by 6 bases, with 19 bases between the two germline ends. This CDR3 comprises 15 residues. CDR1 and CDR2 from the germline V gene are SGHVS and FQNEAQ. The CDR3: CASSLRQVERSEAFF. CDR3 bases: TGTGCCAGCAGCCTTAGACAGGTGGAACGTTCTGAAGCTTTCTTT.

V gene TRBV7-2 combines with J gene TRBJ1-1, with D possibly matching TRBD1 (6 bases). CDR3 size: 15 residues. The V gene lost 4 bases and the J gene lost 1 base, with 13 bases spanning the gap. In germline, CDR1 is SGHTA, CDR2 FQGNSA. As DNA, the CDR3 is TGTGCCAGCAGCTCTAACGAGGGGGGGAACACTGAAGCTTTCTTT. Protein sequence: CASSSNEGGNTEAFF.

V gene TRBV12-1 combines with J gene TRBJ2-5; the D call of TRBD1 is as the table states it, not checked on the DNA. TRBV12-1 is noted as a pseudogene. CDR3 length: 14 amino acids. In nucleotides, the CDR3 is TGTGCCAGCAGCCTTCTCCACAGCCAAGAGACCCAGTACTTC. Translating it yields CASSLLHSQETQYF.

The V call is TRBV6-5, the J call TRBJ2-1; TRBD2 matches 7 bases. From germline, CDR1 is MNHEY and CDR2 SVGAGI. The length of the CDR3 is 14 residues. Germline trimming cut 6 bases from V and 2 bases from J; bases unmatched to any gene: 4. The CDR3 sequence is CASRRGTTYNEQFF. The DNA of the CDR3 is TGTGCCAGCAGGAGAGGGACTACCTACAATGAGCAGTTCTTC.

The chain has TRBV29-1 and TRBJ1-2; no clear D. V lost 7 bases and J 0 bases, leaving 12 bases between the germline ends. In germline, CDR1 is SQVTM, CDR2 ANQGSEA. This CDR3 has 13 amino acids. CDR3 in amino acids: CSAAPGTNYGYTF. The CDR3 coding sequence is TGCAGCGCAGCACCGGGGACTAACTATGGCTACACCTTC.

V is TRBV6-5 and J is TRBJ1-1, with D unclear. This CDR3 contains 14 residues. V shed 5 bases and J shed 0 bases, with 10 bases lying between them. Germline V gene data show CDR1 as MNHEY and CDR2 as SVGAGI. The CDR3 DNA sequence: TGTGCCAGCAGTAGACGGAGTTTGAACACTGAAGCTTTCTTT. Its translation is CASSRRSLNTEAFF.

The chain joins TRBV5-6 to TRBJ1-5; D uncertain. The CDR3 covers 14 residues. Germline V gene sequence: CDR1 SGHDT, CDR2 YYEEEE. Trimming removed 0 bases from V and 7 bases from J, with 11 bases in between. CDR3 DNA: TGTGCCAGCAGCTTGGGGGGTGTAGGCCAGCCCCAGCATTTT. It specifies CASSLGGVGQPQHF.

This chain uses TRBV2 with TRBJ2-1; D is uncertain. CDR1 is SNHLY, CDR2 FYNNEI, per germline. This CDR3 region has 17 residues. V lost 11 bases and J 0 bases, leaving 23 bases between the germline ends. CDR3 nucleotides: TGTGCCGCCCCCCTGACACGGACCAGGAGCTCCTACAATGAGCAGTTCTTC. Amino acids: CAAPLTRTRSSYNEQFF. The complete variable domain, with remaining parts taken from reference TRBV2 and TRBJ2-1, reads EPEVTQTPSHQVTQMGQEVILRCVPISNHLYFYWYRQILGQKVEFLVSFYNNEISEKSEIFDDQFSVERPDGSNFTLKIRSTKLEDSAMYFCAAPLTRTRSSYNEQFFGPGTRLTVL.

The genes are TRBV5-4 and TRBJ2-7; D might be TRBD1 (7 bases). Trimming took off 4 bases at V and 9 bases at J, with 14 bases between the two ends. The CDR3 spans 12 residues. CDR1 and CDR2 (germline): SGHNT, YYREEE (reference sequence). The CDR3: CASSSYRGGQYF. CDR3 in DNA: TGTGCCAGCAGCAGTTACAGGGGAGGGCAGTACTTC.

CDR3 loop: CASSPNRWGSDYGYTF. In nucleotides, the CDR3 is TGCGCCAGCAGTCCCAATAGATGGGGGTCGGACTATGGCTACACCTTC. The chain carries TRBV4-1 and TRBJ1-2; a weak D match, TRBD1 (5 bases). The V end lost 6 bases, the J end lost 3 bases, and 20 bases lay between the germline ends. The CDR3 sequence is 16 residues long. Germline lookup yields CDR1 MGHRA and CDR2 YSYEKL.

This clone was observed once. The CDR3 loop reads CASSLDSLSAFF. The DNA of the CDR3 is TGTGCCAGCAGCCTGGACTCCCTCTCCGCTTTCTTT. The chain uses TRBV7-2 and TRBJ1-1; D is uncertain. CDR3 length equals 12 residues. Germline CDR1 reads SGHTA; CDR2 reads FQGNSA. Trimming took 5 bases from V and 11 from J, leaving 15 bases between them.

The CDR3 nucleotides read TGTGCCAGCAGTATACAGGGGGCGGGCGGGGAGCTGTTTTTT. Translated: CASSIQGAGGELFF. The rearrangement links TRBV5-4 to TRBJ2-2, with TRBD1 identical over 9 bases. CDR3 length: 14 amino acids. J was trimmed by 7 bases and V by 5 bases; bases with no gene match: 6. Germline lookup yields CDR1 SGHNT and CDR2 YYREEE (reference sequence). Drawing the rest from reference TRBV5-4 and TRBJ2-2, the complete variable domain is ETGVTQSPTHLIKTRGQQVTLRCSSQSGHNTVSWYQQALGQGPQFIFQYYREEENGRGNFPPRFSGLQFPNYSSELNVNALELDDSALYLCASSIQGAGGELFFGEGSRLTVL.